What follows describes a single T cell receptor (beta chain). Antigen unknown. This record comes from a study of blood T cells in healthy people across ages. Study-wide points: Lack of knowledge of donor CMV status possibly confounded expanded clonotype changes.

The trim removed 8 bases at V and 0 bases at J, leaving 8 bases unmatched. The germline gives CDR1 SEHNR, CDR2 FQNEAQ (reference sequence). The CDR3 totals 15 residues. A second PCR, run for roughly 7 to 11 cycles, used a sample-barcoded 5' primer plus a J-beta primer mix. Each of the samples gave a minimum of 2.5 million paired-end reads that contained CDR3. TCRdb reprocessed the 5' RACE reads with MiXCR, giving one entry per CDR3 protein. The table has about 1.4 million distinct CDR3 sequences, approximately 59% seen once. The sequence was collected from a man aged 18 to 29 in good health. The source material was blood. The chain combines TRBV7-9 with TRBJ1-1; TRBD1 agrees at 8 bases. This CDR3 is CASGRNRGMNTEAFF. The CDR3 coding sequence is TGTGCCAGCGGCCGGAACAGGGGGATGAACACTGAAGCTTTCTTT.